This TCR beta chain was obtained from a study of shared T cell receptors in the human thymus. The assay was immunoSEQ multiplex PCR, and TCRdb's table has in-frame clones only and misses some. This table has about 660,000 clones, approximately 87% appearing once. V dropped 1 base and J dropped 4 bases, with 10 bases sitting between them. The CDR3 contains 14 residues. Per the germline V gene, CDR1 is MNHNS and CDR2 is SASEGT. The same specimen was also included in a second study, on human thymus T cells. This second study says: V and J gene usage appeared biased in thymic and blood repertoires. Related research described thymic repertoires that were highly overlapping among unrelated individuals.

The chain combines TRBV6-1 with TRBJ1-2; possible D gene TRBD1, 5 bases. The source material was thymocytes. This TCR derives from a boy in the first two years of life with a congenital heart defect. CDR3 DNA: TGTGCCAGCAGTGAAGGACAGTCCGGCTATGGCTACACCTTC. Its translation: CASSEGQSGYGYTF.